Detailed here is one T cell receptor (beta chain). What it recognizes is unknown. CDR1 is SNHLY, CDR2 FYNNEI, per germline. V trimming: 6 bases; J trimming: 2 bases; junction bases outside the gene matches: 17. The length of the CDR3 is 18 residues. The data were taken from a study of shared clonotypes between healthy human individuals. General study results and limits: Represented genetic and exposure-history diversity was restricted by having few donors. Generally, naive subsets (rather than memory subsets) showed larger estimated richness.

Sequencing was performed with immunoSEQ multiplex PCR; in TCRdb, only in-frame clones are kept and a portion is missing. Of over 950,000 clones listed, 77% are singletons. Sequencing was carried out using memory CD4+ T cells from PBMCs. Noted subset: CD45RA-negative fraction. The clonotype comes from a man aged 18-30 years in good health. Some clones in this sample may be carry-over from other donors' samples. This rearrangement joins TRBV2 to TRBJ2-7; 9 bases fit TRBD1. CDR3 amino acids: CASSGTLFRTGDPYEQYF. In DNA, the CDR3 is TGTGCCAGCAGCGGAACCCTATTCCGGACAGGGGATCCCTACGAGCAGTACTTC.